These T cell receptor beta chains were read from a single sample in a study of cytomegalovirus exposure and HLA in healthy donors. Generated by immunoSEQ multiplex PCR, the TCRdb table keeps only in-frame clones and is missing some. Among around 85,000 clones listed, about 80% were seen once. Sequencing was carried out using PBMCs. These receptors came from a woman in her forties or fifties in good health and CMV-seropositive. Each CDR3 is given with its conserved first and last residue. The D gene is left open where the match is weak. Size values are once, few and many counts, or a class for expanded clones, and some rows have none.

TRBV29-1	-	TRBJ1-2	-	TGCAGCGTTGACCGGGGAATTGGCTACACCTTC	CSVDRGIGYTF
TRBV10-3	TRBD1	TRBJ1-5	-	TGTGCCATCAAATCGACAGGGGGTCGTCAGAATCAGCCCCAGCATTTT	CAIKSTGGRQNQPQHF
TRBV9	-	TRBJ1-4	-	TGTGCCAGCAGCGCCCTCGGGGGGGGGTCGGAAAAACTGTTTTTT	CASSALGGGSEKLFF
TRBV4-1	-	TRBJ1-3	-	TGCGCCAGCAGCCAAGAGGTGCAGGGTACGGGAAACACCATATATTTT	CASSQEVQGTGNTIYF
TRBV5-6	TRBD1	TRBJ2-5	-	TGTGCCAGCAGCTTGGCGACAGGGGGGCAGTACTTC	CASSLATGGQYF
TRBV5-1	TRBD2	TRBJ2-1	-	TGCGCCAGCAGCCGGGAGGGGGGACTAGCGGCCTACAATGAGCAGTTCTTC	CASSREGGLAAYNEQFF
TRBV29-1	-	TRBJ1-1	-	TGCAGCGTTCGGTTGACACAGAACACTGAAGCTTTCTTT	CSVRLTQNTEAFF
TRBV30	TRBD1	TRBJ2-6	-	TGTGCCTGGAGGGTACAGGGGCCGGCCAACGTCCTGACTTTC	CAWRVQGPANVLTF
TRBV19	-	TRBJ1-5	once	TGTGCCAGTAGTATAAGCGGGGCCGGACAGCCCCAGCATTTT	CASSISGAGQPQHF
TRBV5-1	TRBD1	TRBJ1-2	-	TGCGCCAGCAGCGCGGACAGGGCAGGTGGCTGCACCTTC	CASSADRAGGCTF
TRBV5-1	-	TRBJ1-4	-	TGCGCCAGCAGCTCACAGGGCGGGACTAATGAAAAACTGTTTTTT	CASSSQGGTNEKLFF
TRBV7-9	-	TRBJ2-5	-	TGTGCCAGCAGCTTAGTCCTGACAGAACAAGAGACCCAGTACTTC	CASSLVLTEQETQYF
TRBV2	-	TRBJ1-5	-	TGTGCCAGCAGTGAAAGACAGGTCAGCAATCAGCCCCAGCATTTT	CASSERQVSNQPQHF
TRBV5-4	-	TRBJ2-1	-	TGTGCCAGCTCGGATGGCGGCTGGGCCTACAATGAGCAGTTCTTC	CASSDGGWAYNEQFF
TRBV19	-	TRBJ1-2	-	TGTGCCAGTAGTCGGGGGGGGCTGTCTGGCTACACCTTC	CASSRGGLSGYTF
TRBV7-9	-	TRBJ2-3	-	TGTGCCAGCAGCACGACTGGCCGAGGCACAGATACGCAGTATTTT	CASSTTGRGTDTQYF
TRBV2	-	TRBJ1-4	-	TGTGCCAGCAGCCACTACTCCTGGAATGAAAAACTGTTTTTT	CASSHYSWNEKLFF
TRBV9	-	TRBJ1-2	-	TGTGCCAGCAGCGTTTCAGGGGATAACTATGGCTACACCTTC	CASSVSGDNYGYTF
TRBV5-6	-	TRBJ1-1	-	TGTGCCAGCAGCTCACTTCCGCGGGGGGGCAAGGACACTGAAGCTTTCTTT	CASSSLPRGGKDTEAFF
TRBV19	-	TRBJ1-1	-	TGTGCCAGTAGTATAAGGGGGACTGAAGCTTTCTTT	CASSIRGTEAFF
TRBV5-1	-	TRBJ1-6	-	TGCGCCAGCAGCTTGGGGCAGAGCATGGGACAATCACCCCTCCACTTT	CASSLGQSMGQSPLHF
TRBV13	TRBD1	TRBJ1-4	once	TGTGCCAGCAGCCGGGGGGACAGGGATGAAAAACTGTTTTTT	CASSRGDRDEKLFF
TRBV13	TRBD1	TRBJ1-1	-	TGTGCCAGCAGCCAACAGGGGGCTCCTTCTGAAGCTTTCTTT	CASSQQGAPSEAFF
TRBV9	TRBD2	TRBJ2-1	-	TGTGCCAGCAGCTCACAGTCGGGGGGGGGACGGGATGAGCAGTTCTTC	CASSSQSGGGRDEQFF
TRBV14	-	TRBJ1-4	-	TGTGCCAGCAGCCTGATACTGGATGAAAAACTGTTTTTT	CASSLILDEKLFF
TRBV4-1	-	TRBJ1-2	-	TGCGCCAGCAGCCAAGATGCGGGAGGGATCTATGGCTACACCTTC	CASSQDAGGIYGYTF
TRBV19	-	TRBJ2-5	-	TGTGCCAGTAGTATTTACACCCAGGGCGAAGAGACCCAGTACTTC	CASSIYTQGEETQYF
TRBV6-5	-	TRBJ1-1	-	TGTGCCAGCAGTTACTCCACAGGACCCCTGAACACTGAAGCTTTCTTT	CASSYSTGPLNTEAFF
TRBV2	-	TRBJ2-1	-	TGTGCCAGATCTTCCCAGTCCTACAATGAGCAGTTCTTC	CARSSQSYNEQFF
TRBV6-5	-	TRBJ2-2	few	TGTGCCAGCAGTTACCGGGACACCGGGGAGCTGTTTTTT	CASSYRDTGELFF
TRBV5-5	-	TRBJ1-6	-	TGTGCCAGCAGCCTCTACACCGGGAATTCACCCCTCCACTTT	CASSLYTGNSPLHF
TRBV13	-	TRBJ2-1	-	TGTGCCATCAGCTTCGGCGGCCGAGGGAATGAGCAGTTCTTC	CAISFGGRGNEQFF